These 30 T cell receptor beta chains share one sample of origin, sequenced in a study of T cell changes during pregnancy in multiple sclerosis. TCRdb's copy holds only in-frame clones and misses some; the assay was immunoSEQ multiplex PCR. The table shows about 50,000 clones, with 94% occurring only once. The input for sequencing was CD4+ T cells from peripheral blood mononuclear cells, taken in the third trimester of pregnancy. These receptors all come from a female donor with multiple sclerosis, enrolled in a pregnancy study.

The chain uses TRBV7-9 and TRBJ1-4; possibly TRBD1 for D (6 bases). This CDR3 spans 16 amino acids. The germline V gene has CDR1 SEHNR and CDR2 FQNEAQ (reference sequence). Trimming removed 4 bases from V and 4 bases from J, with 16 bases in between. CDR3 amino acids: CASSYHRQVFNEKLFF. The CDR3 region has the DNA TGTGCCAGCAGCTACCACCGACAGGTCTTTAATGAAAAACTGTTTTTT.

The V and J genes are TRBV4-2 and TRBJ2-2; 9 nucleotides agree with TRBD2. The CDR3 length is 17 residues. V gave up 3 bases and J gave up 1 base; unmatched junction bases: 6. Germline V gene sequence: CDR1 LGHNA, CDR2 YNFKEQ. CDR3 nucleotide sequence: TGTGCCAGCAGCCATGGAGCGGGAGGCCTGAACACCGGGGAGCTGTTTTTT. The encoded protein is CASSHGAGGLNTGELFF.

The chain is built from TRBV28 and TRBJ1-2, with unresolved D. From germline, CDR1 is MDHEN and CDR2 SYDVKM. V lost 2 bases to trimming and J lost 4 bases, with 17 bases between them. The CDR3 is made up of 16 amino acids. In DNA, the CDR3 is TGTGCCAGCAGTTTAGAAACGACGCGGAGACGCTATGGCTACACCTTC. This codes for CASSLETTRRRYGYTF.

The chain employs TRBV2 and TRBJ2-7, with D uncertain. V shed 4 bases and J shed 1 base, with 8 bases lying between them. The length of the CDR3 is 13 residues. Germline V lookup: CDR1 SNHLY, CDR2 FYNNEI. The DNA of the CDR3 is TGTGCCAGCAGTGGGGCAGATTCCTACGAGCAGTACTTC. This sequence encodes CASSGADSYEQYF.

This chain uses TRBV7-2 with TRBJ1-2; the D is unclear. The CDR3 is 14 residues long. The V end lost 1 base, the J end lost 2 bases, and 8 bases lay between the germline ends. Germline V lookup: CDR1 SGHTA, CDR2 FQGNSA. The DNA for the CDR3 is TGTGCCAGCAGCTTAGGGGCAGCAAACTATGGCTACACCTTC. Protein: CASSLGAANYGYTF.

The chain has TRBV30 and TRBJ1-3, with D unresolved. This CDR3 is built from 13 residues. Per the germline V gene, CDR1 is GTSNPN and CDR2 is SVGIG (reference sequence). The V and J ends lost 4 bases and 4 bases respectively, with 11 bases between them. CDR3 protein: CAWKSPVGNTIYF. The DNA for the CDR3 is TGTGCCTGGAAAAGCCCCGTAGGAAACACCATATATTTT.

The chain joins TRBV7-9 to TRBJ2-2; a weak D match, TRBD1 (6 bases). V shed 2 bases and J shed 2 bases, with 12 bases lying between them. This CDR3 is built from 16 residues. Germline V gene lookup returns CDR1 SEHNR and CDR2 FQNEAQ (reference sequence). The CDR3 loop reads CASSLLTGKNTGELFF. The CDR3 DNA reads as TGTGCCAGCAGCTTATTAACAGGGAAAAACACCGGGGAGCTGTTTTTT.

The genes are TRBV28 and TRBJ1-1, with TRBD1 matching over 12 bases. The CDR3 extends over 18 amino acids. V dropped 3 bases and J dropped 2; count of bases not matched to a gene: 10. Germline V gives CDR1 MDHEN, CDR2 SYDVKM. The chain's CDR3 is CASSFLGTGGNHNTEAFF. In DNA, the CDR3 is TGTGCCAGCAGTTTCCTAGGGACAGGGGGCAATCATAACACTGAAGCTTTCTTT.

The chain carries TRBV6-5 and TRBJ1-2, with D tentatively TRBD1 (5 bases). This CDR3 has 12 residues. V lost 5 bases to trimming and J lost 4 bases, with 8 bases between them. Per germline, CDR1 MNHEY and CDR2 SVGAGI. Here the CDR3 DNA reads TGTGCCAGCAGTGAACAGGCCTATGGCTACACCTTC. Its translation is CASSEQAYGYTF.

The chain recombines TRBV5-1 with TRBJ2-7; weak D call: TRBD2 (6 bases). With 4 bases removed from V and 3 bases from J, the gap between germline ends came to 23 bases. The CDR3 consists of 17 residues. The V gene's germline CDR1 is SGHRS and CDR2 YFSETQ. The CDR3 sequence: CASSQLGGGLRGYEQYF. The CDR3 nucleotides read TGCGCCAGCAGCCAATTGGGGGGTGGGTTAAGGGGCTACGAGCAGTACTTC. The entire variable domain, with the rest obtained from reference TRBV5-1 and TRBJ2-7, is as follows: KAGVTQTPRYLIKTRGQQVTLSCSPISGHRSVSWYQQTPGQGLQFLFEYFSETQRNKGNFPGRFSGRQFSNSRSEMNVSTLELGDSALYLCASSQLGGGLRGYEQYFGPGTRLTVT.

Remarks on this clone: The sample has other DNA sequences that encode this CDR3 too. CDR3 DNA sequence: TGTGCCAGTAGTTTGGACACGATTAATTCACCCCTCCACTTT. Its translation: CASSLDTINSPLHF. The chain is built from TRBV19 and TRBJ1-6, with D possibly TRBD1 on 5 matching bases. Trimming pared 5 bases from V and 6 bases from J, leaving 11 bases between. Germline V gene data show CDR1 as LNHDA and CDR2 as SQIVND (reference sequence). This CDR3 contains 14 residues.

The genes are TRBV4-2 and TRBJ1-5, with D possibly matching TRBD1 (5 bases). V lost 3 bases to trimming and J lost 4 bases, with 7 bases between them. The CDR3 has 13 residues. CDR1 and CDR2 (germline): LGHNA, YNFKEQ. Here the CDR3 DNA reads TGTGCCAGCAGCCAGCCAGGGAATCAGCCCCAGCATTTT. This gives the protein CASSQPGNQPQHF.

The genes are TRBV12-2 and TRBJ2-2; the table's D call of TRBD2 was not tested on the DNA. TRBV12-2 is annotated as a pseudogene. The CDR3 length is 19 residues. The chain's CDR3 is CASRLARELAGGNTGELFF. CDR3 in DNA: TGTGCAAGTCGCTTAGCGCGTGAACTAGCGGGGGGCAACACCGGGGAGCTGTTTTTT.

The chain recombines TRBV25-1 with TRBJ2-4, with a possible D match to TRBD1 (6 bases). Trimming stripped 6 bases from V and 10 bases from J, with 22 bases between. Germline values: CDR1 MGHDK, CDR2 SYGVNS. The CDR3 is 15 amino acids. CDR3 protein: CASRDSASPSRIQYF. The CDR3 DNA reads as TGTGCCAGCAGGGACAGTGCCTCCCCATCGAGGATTCAGTACTTC.

V is TRBV28 and J is TRBJ2-1, with 7 bases that match TRBD2. Germline values: CDR1 MDHEN, CDR2 SYDVKM. CDR3 length: 16 amino acids. V lost 3 bases and J lost 0; bases outside the gene matches: 5. The CDR3 DNA reads as TGTGCCAGCAGTTTGATGCGGGGGAGCTCCTACAATGAGCAGTTCTTC. Translating it yields CASSLMRGSSYNEQFF.

V is TRBV28 and J is TRBJ1-6; D gene ambiguous. The CDR3 covers 18 residues. Germline V gene data show CDR1 as MDHEN and CDR2 as SYDVKM. The V gene lost 2 bases and the J gene lost 0 bases, with 14 bases spanning the gap. The CDR3 DNA reads as TGTGCCAGCAGTTTAATAGGGAGAGGAAGCTCCTATAATTCACCCCTCCACTTT. It is translated as CASSLIGRGSSYNSPLHF.

The gene calls are TRBV6-1 and TRBJ1-4, with TRBD1 matching over 7 bases. Trimming at V came to 6 bases and at J to 5 bases, leaving 3 bases not matched to a gene. The germline gives CDR1 MNHNS, CDR2 SASEGT. This CDR3 contains 13 residues. This CDR3 reads CASSRQGNEKLFF. The CDR3 DNA reads as TGTGCCAGCAGCAGACAGGGAAATGAAAAACTGTTTTTT.

The V gene is TRBV27, the J gene TRBJ2-3; D perhaps matches TRBD2 (5 bases). The CDR3 totals 16 residues. Germline V CDR1 and CDR2: MNHEY, SMNVEV (reference sequence). The V end lost 5 bases, the J end lost 1 base, and 16 bases lay between the germline ends. The CDR3: CASSTQNKGGTDTQYF. In DNA form, the CDR3 reads TGTGCCAGCAGTACGCAAAATAAGGGAGGCACAGATACGCAGTATTTT.

The V and J genes are TRBV15 and TRBJ2-7; 7 bases fit TRBD2. Germline V gene data show CDR1 as LNHNV and CDR2 as YYDKDF (reference sequence). The CDR3 covers 15 residues. With V trimmed by 0 bases and J by 1 base, 3 bases remained unmatched. CDR3 amino acids: CATSREASGSYEQYF. DNA of the CDR3: TGTGCCACCAGCAGAGAGGCTAGCGGATCCTACGAGCAGTACTTC.

This clone was recorded once. The chain combines TRBV5-1 with TRBJ1-2, with TRBD1 matching over 8 bases. CDR1 and CDR2 from the germline V gene are SGHRS and YFSETQ. The CDR3 covers 15 residues. V shed 0 bases and J 4 bases; nucleotides not matched to a gene: 5. The CDR3 nucleotides read TGCGCCAGCAGCTTGGAGGTGACAGGGGCCTATGGCTACACCTTC. Encoded protein: CASSLEVTGAYGYTF.

This chain connects TRBV9 to TRBJ2-2, with 9 bases that match TRBD2. The germline CDR1 and CDR2 sequences are SGDLS and YYNGEE. Trimming removed 0 bases from V and 6 bases from J; junction bases left unmatched: 9. The CDR3 sequence is 17 residues long. The CDR3 region is CASSVGRGRARAGELFF. The CDR3 DNA follows: TGTGCCAGCAGCGTAGGTCGCGGGAGGGCCAGGGCCGGGGAGCTGTTTTTT.

The V and J genes are TRBV13 and TRBJ2-5, with TRBD1 as a possible D gene (6 bases). This CDR3 comprises 17 residues. Germline V gene data show CDR1 as PRHDT and CDR2 as FYEKMQ (reference sequence). V gave up 6 bases and J gave up 1 base, with 21 bases separating them. CDR3 sequence reads: CASSRTQRGKVQETQYF. CDR3 DNA: TGTGCCAGCAGTCGGACTCAGAGGGGGAAGGTCCAAGAGACCCAGTACTTC.

The chain has TRBV7-9 and TRBJ2-2; D possibly corresponds to TRBD2 (6 bases). CDR3 length: 16 residues. Germline lookup yields CDR1 SEHNR and CDR2 FQNEAQ (reference sequence). Trimming stripped 7 bases from V and 4 bases from J, with 19 bases between. CDR3 region: CASNSRGGIRTGELFF. The CDR3 region has the DNA TGTGCCAGCAACAGCCGAGGCGGGATCCGCACCGGGGAGCTGTTTTTT.

The chain joins TRBV29-1 to TRBJ1-2, with no clear D. Trimming took off 2 bases at V and 3 bases at J, with 16 bases between the two ends. Germline lookup yields CDR1 SQVTM and CDR2 ANQGSEA. There are 15 residues in the CDR3. The CDR3 DNA is TGCAGCGTTGAAATGGTGGCATATCGGGACTATGGCTACACCTTC. Amino acids: CSVEMVAYRDYGYTF.

V is TRBV19 and J is TRBJ2-1; D is perhaps TRBD1 (5 bases). The ends were cut back, 1 base at V and 3 bases at J, with 7 bases in the middle. This CDR3 region has 14 residues. Germline V gene lookup returns CDR1 LNHDA and CDR2 SQIVND (reference sequence). CDR3 loop: CASSIVGVYNEQFF. As DNA, the CDR3 is TGTGCCAGTAGTATAGTAGGGGTCTACAATGAGCAGTTCTTC.

V and J are TRBV10-2 and TRBJ1-6, with TRBD1 matching 7 bases. CDR1 is WSHSY and CDR2 is SAAADI in the germline V gene. The ends lost 6 bases at V and 8 bases at J; junction bases unmatched: 13. The CDR3 is 16 residues long. DNA for the CDR3: TGCGCCAGCAGGAATGGTCAGGGGGGTTACGATTCACCCCTCCACTTT. Translated: CASRNGQGGYDSPLHF.

This clone has a single count. The V gene is TRBV5-4, the J gene TRBJ2-7, with a possible D match to TRBD2 (5 bases). CDR3 size: 12 residues. The V end lost 5 bases, the J end lost 5 bases, and 11 bases lay between the germline ends. Germline CDR1 SGHNT, CDR2 YYREEE (reference sequence). The CDR3 region is CASSSERDEQYF. CDR3 nucleotide sequence: TGTGCCAGCAGTTCTGAGAGGGACGAGCAGTACTTC.

In DNA, the CDR3 is TGTGCTAGTGCCCTGGGGGACAGGGACCCCTTTGGCAATCAGCCCCAGCATTTT. Protein sequence: CASALGDRDPFGNQPQHF. This chain uses TRBV12-5 with TRBJ1-5; 9 bases match TRBD1. V trimming: 7 bases; J trimming: 2 bases; junction bases outside the gene matches: 15. Germline CDR1 is LGHNT and CDR2 is FRNRAP. The CDR3 extends over 18 amino acids.

The CDR3 nucleotides are TGTGCCAGCAGTTTATCGGCAGCTAGCGGGACCTACGAGCAGTACTTC. Amino acids: CASSLSAASGTYEQYF. This rearrangement joins TRBV27 to TRBJ2-7; 9 bases match TRBD2. The CDR3 is 16 residues long. V was clipped by 0 bases and J by 2 bases; unmatched bases: 5. CDR1 is MNHEY, CDR2 SMNVEV, per germline (reference sequence).

The V and J genes are TRBV25-1 and TRBJ2-1, with D possibly matching TRBD2 (7 bases). Germline V lookup: CDR1 MGHDK, CDR2 SYGVNS. The CDR3 extends over 16 amino acids. The V end was cut by 0 bases, the J end by 3 bases, with 12 bases between. The CDR3: CASSEYGGGGYNEQFF. The CDR3 DNA reads as TGTGCCAGCAGTGAATATGGGGGCGGGGGCTACAATGAGCAGTTCTTC. The full variable domain, its missing parts supplied by reference TRBV25-1 and TRBJ2-1, is EADIYQTPRYLVIGTGKKITLECSQTMGHDKMYWYQQDPGMELHLIHYSYGVNSTEKGDLSSESTVSRIRTEHFPLTLESARPSHTSQYLCASSEYGGGGYNEQFFGPGTRLTVL.